Below are 8 T cell receptor beta chains sequenced from a single sample in a study of shared clonotypes between healthy human individuals (dated by TCRdb to 2019 to 2021). CD8 naive samples consisted of CD45RO-negative cells that were positively selected for CCR7, yielding a CD45RA+CCR7+ population without TemRA cells. Libraries were prepared through the immunoSEQ multiplex PCR assay. Drawn from immuneACCESS, this table holds only the in-frame rearrangements with V and J called that TCRdb kept. Clones are partly lost; checked studies trace under half to an unresolved V gene and leave the rest unexplained. The sample data list about 2,100,000 clones, and roughly 91% of these were observed just once. The top ten clonotypes cover approximately 1.7% of the sample. The specimen was naive CD8+ T cells from PBMCs. What this sample's cell subset or site label stands for: CD45RA+CCR7+. These receptors all come from a man younger than 30 in good health. Some clones in this sample may be carry-over from other donors' samples.

The rearrangement joins TRBV9 to TRBJ2-7; no clear D. Germline V gene lookup returns CDR1 SGDLS and CDR2 YYNGEE. This CDR3 contains 14 residues. With 0 bases removed from V and 7 bases from J, the gap between germline ends came to 14 bases. The CDR3 loop reads CASSVADSRREQYF. The CDR3 nucleotides read TGTGCCAGCAGCGTAGCCGATTCGAGGCGGGAGCAGTACTTC.

The chain uses TRBV6-5 and TRBJ2-1; tentatively, D is TRBD2 (6 bases). Per germline, CDR1 MNHEY and CDR2 SVGAGI. This CDR3 is 16 amino acids long. V lost 0 bases to trimming and J lost 5 bases, with 14 bases between them. This CDR3 reads CASSYSTGGWNNEQFF. CDR3 DNA: TGTGCCAGCAGTTACTCGACTGGAGGGTGGAACAATGAGCAGTTCTTC.

The J gene is TRBJ2-3, the V gene TRBV9, with D tentatively TRBD1 or TRBD2 (6 bases each). The V and J ends lost 3 bases and 2 bases respectively, with 13 bases between them. The CDR3 loop spans 15 amino acids. From germline, CDR1 is SGDLS and CDR2 YYNGEE. The CDR3 DNA sequence: TGTGCCAGCAGCGGTACAGGGACTCTCACAGATACGCAGTATTTT. It codes for CASSGTGTLTDTQYF. Full variable domain (missing parts from reference TRBV9 and TRBJ2-3): DSGVTQTPKHLITATGQRVTLRCSPRSGDLSVYWYQQSLDQGLQFLIQYYNGEERAKGNILERFSAQQFPDLHSELNLSSLELGDSALYFCASSGTGTLTDTQYFGPGTRLTVL.

V usage is TRBV19 and J usage is TRBJ1-2, with a weak D call TRBD1 (6 bases). Germline assignment: CDR1 LNHDA and CDR2 SQIVND (reference sequence). The V gene lost 6 bases and the J gene lost 0 bases, with 17 bases spanning the gap. The CDR3 consists of 16 residues. As DNA, the CDR3 is TGTGCCAGTAGCCGCGGGGGCAGGGTAGCTAACTATGGCTACACCTTC. Its translation is CASSRGGRVANYGYTF.

The chain combines TRBV25-1 with TRBJ1-1; tentative D call: TRBD1 (5 bases). CDR3 size: 12 residues. Per the germline V gene, CDR1 is MGHDK and CDR2 is SYGVNS. Between the trimmed V and J ends, which lost 6 bases and 11 bases, there was a span of 16 bases. CDR3: CASSRGVLDAFF. In DNA, the CDR3 is TGTGCCAGCAGCCGAGGGGTTTTGGATGCTTTCTTT. Full variable domain (outside the CDR3, taken from reference TRBV25-1 and TRBJ1-1): EADIYQTPRYLVIGTGKKITLECSQTMGHDKMYWYQQDPGMELHLIHYSYGVNSTEKGDLSSESTVSRIRTEHFPLTLESARPSHTSQYLCASSRGVLDAFFGQGTRLTVV.

The J gene is TRBJ2-7, the V gene TRBV19; 7 bases are a match to TRBD1. Trimming cost V 8 bases and J 3 bases; bases outside gene matches: 10. The CDR3 is 14 amino acids. Germline CDR1 LNHDA, CDR2 SQIVND (reference sequence). CDR3 sequence reads: CASSTGSFFYEQYF. CDR3 in DNA: TGTGCCAGTTCGACAGGGTCATTCTTCTACGAGCAGTACTTC.

The CDR3 nucleotides read TGTGCCAGCAGCTTAAAGGGGACGAGGGCTTTCTTT. Protein product: CASSLKGTRAFF. The gene calls are TRBV7-9 and TRBJ1-1; a weak D match, TRBD1 (5 bases). Germline V gene lookup returns CDR1 SEHNR and CDR2 FQNEAQ (reference sequence). This CDR3 comprises 12 residues. The ends were cut back, 2 bases at V and 11 bases at J, with 12 bases in the middle. The full variable domain, with the rest looked up from reference TRBV7-9 and TRBJ1-1, is DTGVSQNPRHKITKRGQNVTFRCDPISEHNRLYWYRQTLGQGPEFLTYFQNEAQLEKSRLLSDRFSAERPKGSFSTLEIQRTEQGDSAMYLCASSLKGTRAFFGQGTRLTVV.

The chain employs TRBV6-5 and TRBJ2-2; D may match TRBD1 or TRBD2 (6 bases each). Germline assignment: CDR1 MNHEY and CDR2 SVGAGI. The CDR3 is 13 residues long. Trimming took 5 bases from V and 13 from J, leaving 17 bases between them. The CDR3 DNA sequence: TGTGCCAGCAGTCCAGCGTTACAGGGAGGGCTGTTTTTT. This gives the protein CASSPALQGGLFF.